Each of the 20 T cell receptor beta chains below was sequenced from the same sample in a study of blood T cell repertoires in COVID-19. Repertoires were generated with immunoSEQ multiplex PCR, while TCRdb's copy carries only in-frame clones and drops some. The table records 55,000 to 80,000 clones, roughly 80% of them present only once. The specimen sequenced was peripheral blood. These receptors all stem from an elderly woman with active or convalescent COVID-19.

The table lists this clone with a few counts. The rearrangement joins TRBV5-8 to TRBJ2-7; D might be TRBD2 (5 bases). The CDR3 totals 14 residues. Between the trimmed V and J ends, which lost 7 bases and 2 bases, there was a span of 16 bases. The V gene's germline CDR1 is SGHTS and CDR2 YDEGEE. CDR3 bases: TGTGCCAGCCGTCCGCGGGTCGGAACCTACGAGCAGTACTTC. It yields the protein CASRPRVGTYEQYF.

The chain couples TRBV4-1 to TRBJ2-5; TRBD2 aligns across 8 bases. CDR3 length: 16 residues. The V and J ends lost 4 bases and 3 bases, in that order; junction bases with no gene match: 10. Germline V gene lookup returns CDR1 MGHRA and CDR2 YSYEKL. CDR3 residues: CASSRTPTGGEETQYF. The CDR3 nucleotides are TGCGCCAGCAGCCGGACCCCTACGGGGGGGGAAGAGACCCAGTACTTC.

The chain recombines TRBV13 with TRBJ1-2; 7 bases line up with TRBD1. The junction had 15 bases not matched to a gene; V was cut back by 7 bases and J by 4 bases. Germline values: CDR1 PRHDT, CDR2 FYEKMQ (reference sequence). The CDR3 sequence is 16 residues long. As DNA, the CDR3 is TGTGCCAGCACGTCTAATGAGGGGGCGGCCGGCTATGGCTACACCTTC. Translated, it gives CASTSNEGAAGYGYTF.

This rearrangement joins TRBV6-6 to TRBJ1-2; no reliable D call. The V end lost 0 bases, the J end lost 6 bases, and 14 bases lay between the germline ends. The germline V gene has CDR1 MNHNY and CDR2 SVGAGI (reference sequence). The CDR3 sequence is 15 residues long. CDR3 in DNA: TGTGCCAGCAGTTACTCTGAAACGACTCGGGATGGCTACACCTTC. Translation gives CASSYSETTRDGYTF.

V and J are TRBV19 and TRBJ1-6, with D uncertain. CDR3 size: 13 residues. V shed 8 bases and J shed 0 bases, with 5 bases lying between them. Germline CDR1 reads LNHDA; CDR2 reads SQIVND (reference sequence). CDR3 residues: CASAGSYNSPLHF. CDR3 coding DNA: TGTGCCAGTGCGGGCTCCTATAATTCACCCCTCCACTTT. Drawing the rest from reference TRBV19 and TRBJ1-6, the complete variable domain is DGGITQSPKYLFRKEGQNVTLSCEQNLNHDAMYWYRQDPGQGLRLIYYSQIVNDFQKGDIAEGYSVSREKKESFPLTVTSAQKNPTAFYLCASAGSYNSPLHFGNGTRLTVT.

This clone was counted a few times. The genes are TRBV6-5 and TRBJ2-5, with a tentative D call TRBD2 (5 bases). Germline V gene lookup returns CDR1 MNHEY and CDR2 SVGAGI. Trimming shortened V by 7 bases and J by 3 bases, and 15 bases separated the two germline ends. The CDR3 runs to 14 residues. The CDR3 nucleotides are TGTGCCAGCAAGGAGGTCCCCGCAAAAGAGACCCAGTACTTC. Its protein product is CASKEVPAKETQYF.

V usage is TRBV5-1 and J usage is TRBJ2-1; 9 bases fit TRBD1. CDR1 and CDR2 (germline): SGHRS, YFSETQ. V was clipped by 3 bases and J by 1 base; unmatched bases: 5. This CDR3 spans 16 amino acids. CDR3 in DNA: TGCGCCAGCAGCTCCCAGGGGACAGGGTCCTACAATGAGCAGTTCTTC. It codes for CASSSQGTGSYNEQFF.

This clone has only a few counts. CDR3: CASSNRETDTQYF. CDR3 nucleotide sequence: TGTGCCAGTAGTAACAGGGAAACAGATACGCAGTATTTT. The V call is TRBV19, the J call TRBJ2-3; weak D call: TRBD1 (6 bases). The V gene lost 4 bases and the J gene lost 3 bases, with 8 bases spanning the gap. CDR3 size: 13 residues. The germline V gene encodes CDR1 LNHDA and CDR2 SQIVND (reference sequence).

J is TRBJ2-1 and V is TRBV7-3, with TRBD2 identical over 10 bases. Germline loops: CDR1 SGHTA, CDR2 FQGTGA. V dropped 2 bases and J dropped 9; count of bases not matched to a gene: 7. This CDR3 is built from 15 residues. The DNA for the CDR3 is TGTGCCAGCAGCTTAGACAGCGGGGGGGCCGCTGAGCAGTTCTTC. It yields the protein CASSLDSGGAAEQFF.

The V call is TRBV5-4, the J call TRBJ2-6, with D tentatively TRBD2 (6 bases). Germline loops: CDR1 SGHNT, CDR2 YYREEE (reference sequence). CDR3 length equals 15 residues. The V gene lost 6 bases and the J gene lost 0 bases, with 10 bases spanning the gap. In nucleotides, the CDR3 is TGTGCCAGCACCCCCGGGGGCTCTGGGGCCAACGTCCTGACTTTC. Translated: CASTPGGSGANVLTF. Full variable domain (outside the CDR3, taken from reference TRBV5-4 and TRBJ2-6): ETGVTQSPTHLIKTRGQQVTLRCSSQSGHNTVSWYQQALGQGPQFIFQYYREEENGRGNFPPRFSGLQFPNYSSELNVNALELDDSALYLCASTPGGSGANVLTFGAGSRLTVL.

The genes are TRBV7-9 and TRBJ1-2, with D tentatively TRBD1 (5 bases). Germline assignment: CDR1 SEHNR and CDR2 FQNEAQ (reference sequence). Between the trimmed V and J ends, which lost 3 bases and 0 bases, there was a span of 14 bases. The length of the CDR3 is 16 residues. The DNA for the CDR3 is TGTGCCAGCAGCTTCCTTGGAGGGGCAGCTAACTATGGCTACACCTTC. As protein: CASSFLGGAANYGYTF.

The chain links TRBV3-1 (or the pseudogene TRBV3-2) to TRBJ1-1, with a tentative D call TRBD1 (5 bases). Looked up from germline, CDR1 is LGHDT and CDR2 is YNNKEL (reference sequence). V lost 2 bases and J 4 bases, leaving 11 bases between the germline ends. The CDR3 has 14 amino acids. The CDR3 coding sequence is TGTGCCAGCAGCCAACAGGGTTGGGGCACTGAAGCTTTCTTT. Translating gives CASSQQGWGTEAFF.

The J gene is TRBJ2-5, the V gene TRBV5-1; 8 bases fit TRBD1. Germline V CDR1 and CDR2: SGHRS, YFSETQ. This CDR3 has 15 residues. Trimming cost V 0 bases and J 1 base; bases outside gene matches: 2. The CDR3 sequence is CASSLEGTGQETQYF. In DNA form, the CDR3 reads TGCGCCAGCAGCTTGGAAGGGACAGGCCAAGAGACCCAGTACTTC.

This chain joins TRBV29-1 and TRBJ2-1; TRBD1 aligns across 7 bases. The trim removed 6 bases at V and 4 bases at J, leaving 12 bases unmatched. This CDR3 is 15 amino acids long. Germline assignment: CDR1 SQVTM and CDR2 ANQGSEA. The CDR3 spells CSVYPPGTVYNEQFF. CDR3 in DNA: TGCAGCGTCTACCCTCCCGGGACAGTATACAATGAGCAGTTCTTC.

This chain joins TRBV21-1 and TRBJ1-2. TRBV21-1 is reported as a pseudogene. The CDR3 is 13 residues long. The CDR3 region has the DNA TGTGCCAGCACCCACCCCCGGGAGGGAGGCTACACCTTC. Its translation: CASTHPREGGYTF.

The V gene is TRBV12-5, the J gene TRBJ1-6, with D possibly TRBD1 on 5 matching bases. Germline CDR1 and CDR2: LGHNT and FRNRAP. Trimming took 7 bases from V and 13 from J, leaving 17 bases between them. CDR3 length equals 13 residues. CDR3 sequence: CASVLDSWVPLHF. The CDR3, as DNA: TGTGCTAGTGTCCTCGACAGCTGGGTTCCCCTCCACTTT.

The chain joins TRBV6-5 to TRBJ1-2, with D maybe TRBD1 (5 bases). CDR1 is MNHEY and CDR2 is SVGAGI in the germline V gene. V was cut by 0 bases and J by 8 bases, with 13 bases left in between. CDR3 size: 14 residues. This CDR3 is CASSYSRQGEGYTF. The DNA for the CDR3 is TGTGCCAGCAGTTACTCGAGACAAGGGGAAGGCTACACCTTC.

The chain uses TRBV19 and TRBJ2-3; TRBD1 agrees at 7 bases. Unmatched junction bases numbered 3, after V lost 9 bases and J lost 0 bases. This CDR3 has 13 amino acids. The germline CDR1 and CDR2 sequences are LNHDA and SQIVND (reference sequence). CDR3 amino acids: CASTGESTDTQYF. DNA of the CDR3: TGTGCCAGCACAGGGGAGAGCACAGATACGCAGTATTTT.

By sample share, this clone is medium-sized. The chain links TRBV7-5 to TRBJ1-2. TRBV7-5 is a pseudogene. This CDR3 is 20 amino acids long. In nucleotides, the CDR3 is TGTGTCAGAAGCTGCCCTTTTTGTGCGTTGCGTTCTACTTCCAACTATGGCTACACCTTC. Translated: CVRSCPFCALRSTSNYGYTF.

The rearrangement joins TRBV2 to TRBJ1-1; D not certain. This CDR3 is 13 amino acids long. Germline V gives CDR1 SNHLY, CDR2 FYNNEI. Deletions cut 6 bases from V and 0 bases from J, with 8 bases between. For the CDR3, the DNA is TGTGCCAGCAGGGCGACACTGAACACTGAAGCTTTCTTT. Amino acids: CASRATLNTEAFF.